This TCR beta chain was sequenced for a study of T cell repertoires in ileal Crohn's disease. Data came from immunoSEQ multiplex PCR; TCRdb stores just in-frame clones and leaves some out. Of approximately 19,000 clones listed, around 70% were seen once; the top ten hold about 4.4%. The time point denotes: neoterminal ileum biopsy at postoperative endoscopy, about 6 months after surgery. Trimming stripped 1 base from V and 2 bases from J, with 9 bases between. CDR1 GTSNPN and CDR2 SVGIG come from the germline V gene (reference sequence). The CDR3 consists of 14 residues. The clonotype comes from an adult with Crohn's disease. The J gene is TRBJ2-1, the V gene TRBV30; TRBD2 might be the D (7 bases). Sequenced material: ileal tissue. CDR3 in DNA: TGTGCCTGGAGTGCCGGGGGGCCCTACAATGAGCAGTTCTTC. It is translated as CAWSAGGPYNEQFF.